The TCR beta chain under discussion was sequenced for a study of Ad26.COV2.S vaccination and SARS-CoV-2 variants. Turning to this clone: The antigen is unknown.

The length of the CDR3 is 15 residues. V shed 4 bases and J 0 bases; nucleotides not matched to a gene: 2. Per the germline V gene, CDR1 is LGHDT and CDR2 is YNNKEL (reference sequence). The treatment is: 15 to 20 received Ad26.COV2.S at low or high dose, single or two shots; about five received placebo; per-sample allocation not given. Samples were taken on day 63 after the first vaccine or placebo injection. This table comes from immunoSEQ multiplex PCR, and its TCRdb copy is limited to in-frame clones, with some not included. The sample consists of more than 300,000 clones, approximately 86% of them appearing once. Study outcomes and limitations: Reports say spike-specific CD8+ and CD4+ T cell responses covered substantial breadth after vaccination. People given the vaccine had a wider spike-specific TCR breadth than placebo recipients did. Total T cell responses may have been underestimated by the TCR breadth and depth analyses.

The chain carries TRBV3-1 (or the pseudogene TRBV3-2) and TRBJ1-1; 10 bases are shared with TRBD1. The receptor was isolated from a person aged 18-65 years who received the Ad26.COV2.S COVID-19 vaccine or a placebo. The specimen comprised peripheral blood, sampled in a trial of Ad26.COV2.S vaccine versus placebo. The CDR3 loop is CASSRTGGMNTEAFF. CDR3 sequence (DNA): TGTGCCAGCAGCCGGACAGGGGGTATGAACACTGAAGCTTTCTTT.